The 14 T cell receptor beta chains in this list originate from one sample, sequenced in a study of cytomegalovirus exposure and HLA in healthy donors. With 60 Vbeta and 13 Jbeta primers, the PCR was carried out. The repertoire was sequenced with immunoSEQ multiplex PCR; TCRdb's copy has only in-frame clones and lacks some. The table has 95,000 to 150,000 clones, 77% seen once. Sequencing input: PBMCs. All receptors come from a woman in her thirties or forties in good health and CMV-seropositive.

This clone was counted a single time. The V and J genes are TRBV6-6 and TRBJ1-1; weak D call: TRBD1 (5 bases). The germline gives CDR1 MNHNY, CDR2 SVGAGI (reference sequence). This CDR3 is 14 amino acids long. Trimming cost V 0 bases and J 0 bases, with 5 bases left between them. CDR3 loop: CASSYSTVNTEAFF. CDR3 nucleotides: TGTGCCAGCAGTTACTCGACAGTGAACACTGAAGCTTTCTTT.

The J gene is TRBJ2-2, the V gene TRBV7-3; 7 bases align to TRBD1. The CDR3 covers 15 residues. Germline loops: CDR1 SGHTA, CDR2 FQGTGA. After removal of 6 bases from V and 1 base from J, the junction contained 5 bases not matched to a gene. CDR3 nucleotide sequence: TGTGCCAGCAGTTCGGACAGGATGAACACCGGGGAGCTGTTTTTT. This encodes CASSSDRMNTGELFF.

CDR3 sequence: CASSQDLQETQYF. The CDR3 DNA is TGTGCCAGCAGCCAGGACTTACAAGAGACCCAGTACTTC. The chain is built from TRBV4-2 and TRBJ2-5; TRBD2 might be the D (5 bases). Trimming stripped 3 bases from V and 2 bases from J, with 7 bases between. Looked up from germline, CDR1 is LGHNA and CDR2 is YNFKEQ. CDR3 length: 13 residues.

The gene calls are TRBV28 and TRBJ1-1; D may be TRBD1 (5 bases). Germline V gene sequence: CDR1 MDHEN, CDR2 SYDVKM. CDR3 length equals 16 residues. Trimming removed 11 bases from V and 1 base from J, with 23 bases in between. The CDR3 coding sequence is TGTGCCCGTAGATGTTTGGGGCCTCTCGGGAACACTGAAGCTTTCTTT. Its protein is CARRCLGPLGNTEAFF.

V is TRBV28 and J is TRBJ2-7; unclear D gene. This CDR3 contains 15 residues. CDR1 and CDR2 from the germline V gene are MDHEN and SYDVKM. With 6 bases removed from V and 3 bases from J, the gap between germline ends came to 18 bases. The CDR3 sequence is CASSPRLRKNYEQYF. The CDR3 coding sequence is TGTGCCAGCAGCCCCCGCTTGCGGAAAAACTACGAGCAGTACTTC.

The chain links TRBV11-2 to TRBJ2-7, with a tentative D call TRBD1 (6 bases). V lost 3 bases, J lost 6 bases, and 12 bases lay in between. Germline CDR1 is SGHAT and CDR2 is FQNNGV. The CDR3 runs to 13 residues. The CDR3: CASSLLQGSEQYF. Written as DNA, the CDR3 is TGTGCCAGCAGCTTGCTACAGGGAAGCGAGCAGTACTTC.

This clone is a singleton in its sample. V usage is TRBV18 and J usage is TRBJ1-5, with 8 bases matching TRBD1. The V gene end was trimmed by 5 bases and the J gene end by 2 bases; junction bases not matched to a gene: 2. The CDR3 is made up of 14 amino acids. Germline lookup yields CDR1 KGHSH and CDR2 LQKENI. This CDR3 is CASSLQGGNQPQHF. The CDR3 region has the DNA TGTGCCAGCTCATTACAGGGGGGCAATCAGCCCCAGCATTTT.

The chain carries TRBV11-2 and TRBJ2-5, with 8 bases identical to TRBD1. Germline V gene sequence: CDR1 SGHAT, CDR2 FQNNGV. Trimming removed 0 bases from V and 4 bases from J; junction bases left unmatched: 4. The length of the CDR3 is 15 residues. The CDR3 loop reads CASSLDGGTGETQYF. For the CDR3, the DNA is TGTGCCAGCAGCTTAGATGGGGGGACAGGAGAGACCCAGTACTTC.

The chain links TRBV7-8 to TRBJ2-5; D might be TRBD1 (6 bases). V dropped 4 bases and J dropped 5 bases, with 14 bases sitting between them. Germline-derived CDR1 and CDR2 are SGHVS and FQNEAQ. The CDR3 is 14 amino acids. As DNA, the CDR3 is TGTGCCAGCAGCTCCACAGGGCTTCGGGAGACCCAGTACTTC. Protein sequence: CASSSTGLRETQYF.

The V and J genes are TRBV7-2 and TRBJ2-3; 11 bases are a match to TRBD2. V shed 1 base, J shed 6 bases, and the junction held 6 bases outside the gene matches. This CDR3 region has 16 residues. Germline lookup yields CDR1 SGHTA and CDR2 FQGNSA. The CDR3 protein is CASSLGEPSGRDTQYF. The CDR3 DNA reads as TGTGCCAGCAGCTTAGGCGAGCCTAGCGGGAGGGATACGCAGTATTTT.

The rearrangement joins TRBV6-1 to TRBJ1-4, with TRBD1 identical over 8 bases. Germline V gives CDR1 MNHNS, CDR2 SASEGT. The CDR3 is made up of 15 amino acids. Unmatched junction bases numbered 7, after V lost 2 bases and J lost 8 bases. The CDR3, as DNA: TGTGCCAGCAGTGAAAGGGACAGGTTGAGGGAAAAACTGTTTTTT. Translation gives CASSERDRLREKLFF.

The CDR3, as DNA: TGCGCCAGCAGTTATGGGGGCAGGGAGCAGTTCTTC. Translation gives CASSYGGREQFF. The chain recombines TRBV5-1 with TRBJ2-1; a weak D match, TRBD1 (6 bases). Germline loops: CDR1 SGHRS, CDR2 YFSETQ. This CDR3 comprises 12 residues. The V end was cut by 5 bases, the J end by 10 bases, with 13 bases between.

In its sample, this clone was seen once. The chain combines TRBV30 with TRBJ1-5; D might be TRBD1 (5 bases). Germline CDR1 reads GTSNPN; CDR2 reads SVGIG (reference sequence). This CDR3 is built from 13 residues. V dropped 1 base and J dropped 3 bases, with 7 bases sitting between them. The CDR3 loop reads CAWSEQANQPQHF. The CDR3 DNA follows: TGTGCCTGGAGTGAACAGGCCAATCAGCCCCAGCATTTT.

In the case of this clone: Other nucleotide sequences in the sample specify the same CDR3. CDR3 amino acids: CASSLGGGYEQYF. In nucleotides, the CDR3 is TGCGCCAGCAGCTTGGGGGGAGGGTACGAGCAGTACTTC. V usage is TRBV5-1 and J usage is TRBJ2-7, with TRBD2 matching over 7 bases. This CDR3 has 13 amino acids. With 0 bases clipped from V and 4 bases from J, the junction kept 1 base outside the gene matches. CDR1 is SGHRS, CDR2 YFSETQ, per germline.